The source of this T cell receptor beta chain is a study of cytomegalovirus exposure and HLA in healthy donors. Whole-study findings and limits: Sequencing depth across donors, presence/absence analyses assumed, was roughly uniform. Later work found that TCR association rates differed between HLA loci; DRB1 had the most and HLA-C the fewest.

Germline V CDR1 and CDR2: SEHNR, FQNEAQ (reference sequence). This CDR3 comprises 15 residues. The germline V and J ends were trimmed by 1 base and 3 bases, with 13 bases remaining between them. A word on this clone: Its matching antigen is unknown.

Use of 60 Vbeta and 13 Jbeta primers characterized the PCR. The repertoire was sequenced with immunoSEQ multiplex PCR; TCRdb's copy has only in-frame clones and lacks some. The sample has about 89,000 clones; about 83% are singletons. This sequence originates from a female donor in good health and CMV-seropositive. Input material: PBMCs. The chain has TRBV7-9 and TRBJ2-7; tentative D call: TRBD1 (6 bases). CDR3 region: CASSLELQGNYEQYF. In DNA form, the CDR3 reads TGTGCCAGCAGCTTAGAGTTACAGGGTAACTACGAGCAGTACTTC.